The clone carrying this T cell receptor beta chain was detected many times. Its specificity is unknown. The record originates from a study of molecular identifiers for immune sequencing clone quantification. Via MiXCR, TCRdb re-called the PCR reads, giving one row per CDR3 protein. Here the sample spans about 500,000 distinct CDR3 sequences, about 22% being singletons. The CDR3 has 15 residues. Germline V gives CDR1 SEHNR, CDR2 FQNEAQ (reference sequence). The V and J ends lost 4 bases and 6 bases respectively, with 16 bases between them. Findings of the study overall: Whereas naive cells kept under 1% of molecules in clones above 20 RNA copies, such clones held over 97% in effectors. Barcode-sharing identical TCR molecules could underestimate highly expanded clone sizes.

The authors sorted naive CD8 T cells as CD8+CD4-CCR7+CD45RA+. Material: naive CD8+ T cells from blood, with Jurkat cell RNA spiked in. Stated subset: FACS-sorted CD8+CD4-CCR7+CD45RA+ naive T cells. The sequence came from a human donor in good health. Some libraries in this study had Jurkat cell RNA spiked in. The chain links TRBV7-9 to TRBJ1-5; maybe TRBD1 (5 bases). Here the CDR3 reads CASSSTEEVGQPQHF. In DNA form, the CDR3 reads TGTGCCAGCAGCTCGACAGAGGAAGTTGGTCAGCCCCAGCATTTT. The full variable domain, rest sourced from reference TRBV7-9 and TRBJ1-5, is DTGVSQNPRHKITKRGQNVTFRCDPISEHNRLYWYRQTLGQGPEFLTYFQNEAQLEKSRLLSDRFSAERPKGSFSTLEIQRTEQGDSAMYLCASSSTEEVGQPQHFGDGTRLSIL.